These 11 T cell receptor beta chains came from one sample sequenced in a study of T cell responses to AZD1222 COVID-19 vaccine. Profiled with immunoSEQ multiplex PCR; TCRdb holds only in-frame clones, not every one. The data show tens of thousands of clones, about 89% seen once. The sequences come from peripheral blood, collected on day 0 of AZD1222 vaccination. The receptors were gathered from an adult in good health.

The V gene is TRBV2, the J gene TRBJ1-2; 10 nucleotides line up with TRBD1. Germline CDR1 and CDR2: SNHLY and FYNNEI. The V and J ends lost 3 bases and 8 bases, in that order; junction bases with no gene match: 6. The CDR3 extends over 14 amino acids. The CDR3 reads CASSDLGQGTGYTF. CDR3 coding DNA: TGTGCCAGCAGTGATCTGGGACAGGGGACCGGCTACACCTTC.

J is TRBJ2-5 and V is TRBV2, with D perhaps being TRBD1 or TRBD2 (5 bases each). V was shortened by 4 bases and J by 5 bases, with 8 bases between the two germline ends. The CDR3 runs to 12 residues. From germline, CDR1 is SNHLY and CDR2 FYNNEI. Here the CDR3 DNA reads TGTGCCAGCAGTGGGGGCGGGGAGACCCAGTACTTC. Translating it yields CASSGGGETQYF.

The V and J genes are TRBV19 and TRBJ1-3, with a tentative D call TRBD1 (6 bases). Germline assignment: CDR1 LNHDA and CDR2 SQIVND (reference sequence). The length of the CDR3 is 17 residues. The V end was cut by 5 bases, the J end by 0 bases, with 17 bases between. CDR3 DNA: TGTGCCAGTAGTTTAGGACAGACCCGGCTCTCTGGAAACACCATATATTTT. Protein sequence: CASSLGQTRLSGNTIYF.

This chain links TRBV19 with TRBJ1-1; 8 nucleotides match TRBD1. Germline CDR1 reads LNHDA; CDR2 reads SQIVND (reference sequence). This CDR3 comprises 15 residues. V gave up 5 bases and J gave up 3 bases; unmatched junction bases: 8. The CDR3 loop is CASSPAGGLYTEAFF. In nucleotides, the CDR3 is TGTGCCAGTAGTCCAGCAGGGGGCCTGTACACTGAAGCTTTCTTT.

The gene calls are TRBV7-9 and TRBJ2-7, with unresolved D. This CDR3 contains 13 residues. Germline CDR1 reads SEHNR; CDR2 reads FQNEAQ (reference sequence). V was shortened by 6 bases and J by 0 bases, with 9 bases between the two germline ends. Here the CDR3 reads CASRPGGSYEQYF. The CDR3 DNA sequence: TGTGCCAGCAGACCTGGCGGCTCCTACGAGCAGTACTTC.

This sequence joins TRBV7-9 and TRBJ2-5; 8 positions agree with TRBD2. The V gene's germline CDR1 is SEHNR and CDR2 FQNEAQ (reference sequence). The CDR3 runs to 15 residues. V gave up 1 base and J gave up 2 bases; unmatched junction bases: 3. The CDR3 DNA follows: TGTGCCAGCAGCTTAGAACTAGCGGTTCAAGAGACCCAGTACTTC. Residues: CASSLELAVQETQYF. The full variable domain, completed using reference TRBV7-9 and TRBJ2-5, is DTGVSQNPRHKITKRGQNVTFRCDPISEHNRLYWYRQTLGQGPEFLTYFQNEAQLEKSRLLSDRFSAERPKGSFSTLEIQRTEQGDSAMYLCASSLELAVQETQYFGPGTRLLVL.

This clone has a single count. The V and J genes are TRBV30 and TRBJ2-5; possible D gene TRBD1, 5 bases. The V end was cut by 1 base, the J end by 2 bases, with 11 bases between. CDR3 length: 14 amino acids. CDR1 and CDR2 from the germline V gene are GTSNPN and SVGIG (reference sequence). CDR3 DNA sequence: TGTGCCTGGAGTGAGGGGTTGCTTCAAGAGACCCAGTACTTC. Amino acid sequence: CAWSEGLLQETQYF.

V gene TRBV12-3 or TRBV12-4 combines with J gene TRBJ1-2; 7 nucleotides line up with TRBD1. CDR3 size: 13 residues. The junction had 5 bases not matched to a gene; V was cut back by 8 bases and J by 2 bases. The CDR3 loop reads CASWLTGNYGYTF. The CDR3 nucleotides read TGTGCCAGCTGGTTGACAGGGAACTATGGCTACACCTTC.

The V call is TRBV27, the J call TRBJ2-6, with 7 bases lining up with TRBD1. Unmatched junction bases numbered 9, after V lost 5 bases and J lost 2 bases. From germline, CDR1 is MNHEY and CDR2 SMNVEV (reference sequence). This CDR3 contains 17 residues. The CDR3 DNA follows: TGTGCCAGCAGTCTGGACAGGTATGGTCCTGGGGCCAACGTCCTGACTTTC. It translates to CASSLDRYGPGANVLTF.

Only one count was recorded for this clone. CDR3 sequence (DNA): TGTGCCAGCAGTGAGCGGACAGGGTTCGGCTACACCTTC. The encoded protein is CASSERTGFGYTF. V and J are TRBV6-1 and TRBJ1-2, with 8 bases that match TRBD1. The germline CDR1 and CDR2 sequences are MNHNS and SASEGT. The CDR3 consists of 13 residues. With V trimmed by 3 bases and J by 8 bases, 5 bases remained unmatched.

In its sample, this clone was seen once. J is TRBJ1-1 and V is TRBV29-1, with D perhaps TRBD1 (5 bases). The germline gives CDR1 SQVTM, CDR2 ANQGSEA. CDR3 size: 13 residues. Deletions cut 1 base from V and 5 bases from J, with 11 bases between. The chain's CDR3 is CSVEGGARTEAFF. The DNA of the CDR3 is TGCAGCGTTGAAGGCGGGGCAAGGACTGAAGCTTTCTTT.